This TCR beta chain was sequenced in a study of CD8 T cells in ankylosing spondylitis (dated by TCRdb to 2017 to 2019). About the investigation overall: The study set out to find disease-linked TCR variants by profiling T cell receptor beta repertoires in ankylosing spondylitis patients and healthy donors. The full study cohort comprised 25 or so ankylosing spondylitis patients and approximately 100 healthy donors. Samples of peripheral blood were taken, and for ankylosing spondylitis patients, synovial fluid was collected as well. On the study overall, not on this receptor specifically: Some of the motif variants had been reported before in the synovial fluid and blood of reactive arthritis patients, a finding that suggests common disease-initiation mechanisms. Blood from ankylosing spondylitis patients appeared to be characterized by a TCR beta motif made up of eight highly homologous amino acid variants. Significant enrichment of the disease-linked clones was reported in matched synovial fluid samples from ankylosing spondylitis patients. In peripheral blood, the disease-linked clones were found at relatively low frequencies and had a CD8+ phenotype.

Looking up the germline V gene (reference sequence) yields CDR1 MNHEY and CDR2 SMNVEV. The germline V end is reduced by 7 bases and the J end by 7 bases; junction bases left unmatched: 10. Counted from cysteine to phenylalanine, this CDR3 has 14 amino acids. The DNA shown is the 42-base CDR3, in frame from base 1. This clonotype was recorded a few times. The specificity of this receptor is unknown. The input lacks base qualities; no much larger clone sits a single base away. The data were produced on an Illumina HiSeq 2500. TCR beta libraries were prepared by quantitative 5'-RACE with molecular barcodes. Regarding the original processing steps: A new computational method based on a probabilistic model of VDJ rearrangement was used to identify disease-linked TCR variants. TCRdb reran the public reads through fastp at Q25 and MiXCR, keeping productive beta chains. Every distinct CDR3 protein forms one entry, paired with its most common genes and DNA. The V and J calls and clone size are TCRdb's, not the authors'. This sample gives about 250,000 distinct CDR3 sequences in total; about 24% of them show up just once. Over 0.55% of the sample is taken by the ten largest.

Sequencing used blood, either unsorted or a sorted T cell fraction (not recorded which). The clonotype comes from a male donor with ankylosing spondylitis or in good health (not recorded which). The V gene is TRBV27 and the J gene is TRBJ2-7, with 10 bases matching TRBD1. For the CDR3, the sequence is CASISGQGSGEQYF. The DNA sequence reads TGTGCCAGCATCTCGGGACAGGGGTCGGGTGAGCAGTACTTC.